The 22 T cell receptor beta chains listed next were all sequenced from one sample in a study of CD8+ T cells in alopecia areata. Extraction of RNA preceded its reverse transcription into cDNA, which served as the sequencing template. This table comes from immunoSEQ multiplex PCR, and its TCRdb copy is limited to in-frame clones, with some not included. The sample offers around 300,000 clones and no singletons, the top ten holding 0.9% to 1.5%. Combined cutaneous lymph node cells underwent sorting by CD4, CD8alpha, NKG2D, NKG2ACE and additional markers. Specimen: CD4+ T cells sorted from a lymph node. These receptors were obtained from a C3H/HeJ mouse with alopecia areata. The MHC haplotype recorded for the strain is H2-k.

Comments on this clone: These gene names are mouse names. With the read ending 3 residues before the CDR3 end, the germline J gene is used to fill in that end. The chain couples TRBV5 to TRBJ1-6; tentatively, D is TRBD1 (5 bases). TRBJ1-6 is classed as an ORF, of uncertain function. CDR1 and CDR2 from the germline V gene are LGHNA and YNLKQL (reference sequence). This CDR3 is built from 15 residues. The ends were cut back, 2 bases at V and 3 bases at J, with 8 bases in the middle. Partial CDR3 DNA: TGTGCCAGCAGCCAATTGGGGGACTATAATTCGCCC. Its protein product is CASSQLGDYNSP. The complete CDR3 sequence is CASSQLGDYNSPLYF.

Regarding this clone: The genes and germline here are from mouse. The read terminates 4 residues before the CDR3 end, so the remaining end is supplied by the germline J gene. The chain has TRBV14 and TRBJ2-5; 8 nucleotides line up with TRBD2. The CDR3 has 14 residues. J gave up 2 bases and V 3 bases, and 2 bases lay outside the gene matches. In germline, CDR1 is SGHDT, CDR2 FRDEAV. The CDR3 sequence: CASSYWGLQDTQYF. CDR3 DNA, as far as it was read: TGTGCCAGCAGTTACTGGGGGCTCCAAGAC.

Concerning this clone: Mouse germline and gene names are used. The sequenced fragment ends 4 residues before the CDR3 boundary, so the rest is inferred from the germline J gene. This chain links TRBV13-1 with TRBJ2-1; 8 nucleotides match TRBD2. Per the germline V gene, CDR1 is NSHNY and CDR2 is SYGAGN. The CDR3 runs 15 residues. Germline trimming cut 0 bases from V and 3 bases from J; bases unmatched to any gene: 2. CDR3 residues: CASSDGGGRYAEQFF. Incomplete CDR3 DNA: TGTGCCAGCAGTGATGGGGGGGGGCGCTATGCT.

Regarding this clone: Gene names refer to mouse genes. The read stops 4 residues short of the end of the CDR3; the missing end is completed from the germline J gene. The chain carries TRBV1 and TRBJ2-1; TRBD2 aligns across 10 bases. Germline V gene sequence: CDR1 NSQYPW, CDR2 LRSPGD (reference sequence). This CDR3 contains 15 residues. CDR3 DNA (partial): TGCACCTGCAGTGGGAGACTGGGGGGAGGCGCT. Its translation: CTCSGRLGGGA. The entire CDR3 is CTCSGRLGGGAEQFF.

About this clone itself: All gene names here are mouse names. The CDR3 DNA, read in part, is TGTGCCAGCAGTCCCCGGACAGGGGGCGAT. Translation gives CASSPRTGGD. The full CDR3 is CASSPRTGGDEQYF. The chain recombines TRBV19 with TRBJ2-7; 11 nucleotides line up with TRBD1. The CDR3 end falls 4 residues outside the read, so it is completed with the germline J gene. CDR3 size: 14 residues. Germline loops: CDR1 FNHDT, CDR2 SITEND (reference sequence). The whole variable domain, remainder taken from reference TRBV19 and TRBJ2-7, is GGIITQTPKFLIGQEGQKLTLKCQQNFNHDTMYWYRQDSGKGLRLIYYSITENDLQKGDLSEGYDASREKKSSFSLTVTSAQKNEMAVFLCASSPRTGGDEQYFGPGTRLTVL.

This clone was seen more than once but under ten times. The genes and germline here are from mouse. The CDR3 extends 4 residues past the end of the read, so its final part is completed from the germline J gene. The chain carries TRBV13-2 and TRBJ2-7; no clear D gene. The germline V gene has CDR1 NNHNN and CDR2 SYGAGS (reference sequence). V was cut by 2 bases and J by 2 bases, with 8 bases left in between. The CDR3 loop spans 13 amino acids. The CDR3 spells CASGESQPYEQYF. CDR3 DNA, as far as it was read: TGTGCCAGCGGTGAATCACAGCCCTAT.

This clone was observed a few times. Possible read error: a much larger clone is one base away. Gene names and germline match the mouse. The read stops 4 residues short of the end of the CDR3; the missing end is completed from the germline J gene. The same CDR3 also results from other DNA sequences found in this sample. This chain uses TRBV13-1 with TRBJ1-2; D is unclear. Deletions cut 0 bases from V and 1 base from J, with 4 bases between. Germline-derived CDR1 and CDR2 are NSHNY and SYGAGN. The CDR3 extends over 13 amino acids. CDR3 in amino acids: CASSDEVNSDYTF. CDR3 DNA, as far as it was read: TGTGCCAGCAGTGATGAAGTAAACTCC.

Remarks on this clone: Each gene name is a mouse one. The read terminates 4 residues ahead of where the CDR3 ends, so the germline J gene completes it. The gene calls are TRBV13-3 and TRBJ2-2, with a possible D match to TRBD1 (6 bases). The CDR3 sequence is 15 residues long. V was trimmed by 4 bases and J by 0 bases, leaving 10 bases between them. Per germline, CDR1 NNHDY and CDR2 SYVADS. The DNA read from the CDR3 is TGTGCCAGCAGTCTGGACAGACCAAACACCGGG. Encoded protein: CASSLDRPNTG. The CDR3 reads in full as CASSLDRPNTGQLYF.

A few counts support this clone. Gene labels here are mouse ones. The CDR3 is cut off 4 residues early in the read; its end comes from the germline J gene. The chain is built from TRBV5 and TRBJ1-1; TRBD1 is a possible D gene (5 bases). The V gene's germline CDR1 is LGHNA and CDR2 YNLKQL (reference sequence). CDR3 length: 13 residues. The DNA read from the CDR3 is TGTGCCAGCAGCCAAGACGCGGACAAA. It translates to CASSQDADK. The whole CDR3 reads CASSQDADKEVFF.

Concerning this clone itself: All gene names here are mouse names. The read halts 4 residues ahead of the CDR3 end, with the missing end drawn from the germline J gene. Other DNA sequences within the sample encode an identical CDR3. This chain connects TRBV31 to TRBJ1-2, with D possibly being TRBD1 (6 bases). V lost 0 bases and J lost 0, with 11 bases in between. From germline, CDR1 is GKSSPN and CDR2 SITVG. This CDR3 is built from 15 residues. CDR3 residues: CAWSLGGGANSDYTF. The CDR3 DNA, read in part, is TGTGCCTGGAGTCTAGGGGGGGGAGCAAACTCC.

With respect to this clone: Genes here carry mouse names. Sequencing ends 4 residues short of the CDR3 end; the germline J gene provides the rest. The chain employs TRBV31 and TRBJ1-2; 8 nucleotides line up with TRBD1. CDR3 length: 14 residues. With 0 bases clipped from V and 4 bases from J, the junction kept 4 bases outside the gene matches. Germline CDR1 and CDR2: GKSSPN and SITVG. CDR3 residues: CAWSLPGGVSDYTF. CDR3 DNA, as far as it was read: TGTGCCTGGAGTCTCCCAGGGGGCGTCTCC.

Points on this clone: Gene names are mouse gene names. The sequenced fragment ends 4 residues before the CDR3 boundary, so the rest is inferred from the germline J gene. The chain links TRBV1 to TRBJ2-3; 7 nucleotides align to TRBD1. CDR1 and CDR2 from the germline V gene are NSQYPW and LRSPGD (reference sequence). The CDR3 is 15 amino acids. The V segment lost 4 bases and the J segment 0 bases; nucleotides outside the gene matches: 4. The sequenced part of the CDR3 DNA is TGCACCTGCAGTGTTACAGGGGACAGTGCAGAA. Amino acid sequence: CTCSVTGDSAE. The entire CDR3 is CTCSVTGDSAETLYF.

Of note for this clone: Gene names and germline refer to mouse. The read ends 4 residues before the CDR3 terminus; that terminus is restored from the germline J gene. This sequence joins TRBV5 and TRBJ2-1; 8 bases match TRBD2. The CDR3 covers 16 residues. Germline trimming cut 1 base from V and 0 bases from J; bases unmatched to any gene: 2. Germline CDR1 reads LGHNA; CDR2 reads YNLKQL (reference sequence). The sequenced CDR3 bases are TGTGCCAGCAGCCAAGTGGGGGGGGTTAACTATGCT. Translation: CASSQVGGVNYA. The complete CDR3 sequence is CASSQVGGVNYAEQFF.

This clone was seen a handful of times. Each gene name is a mouse one. The read stops 4 residues short of the end of the CDR3; the missing end is completed from the germline J gene. Other nucleotide sequences from this sample produce the same CDR3. The chain combines TRBV5 with TRBJ2-5; 8 positions agree with TRBD1. The CDR3 has 13 amino acids. Germline V gene sequence: CDR1 LGHNA, CDR2 YNLKQL (reference sequence). The CDR3 bases that were read are TGTGCCAGCAGCCCGACAGGGGAAGAC. Translation: CASSPTGED. The full CDR3 sequence reads CASSPTGEDTQYF.

A note on this clone: Mouse gene names and germline throughout. With the read ending 3 residues before the CDR3 end, the germline J gene is used to fill in that end. V usage is TRBV13-2 and J usage is TRBJ1-6; 7 bases are a match to TRBD1. TRBJ1-6 is noted as an ORF with a role that remains uncertain. Germline CDR1 reads NNHNN; CDR2 reads SYGAGS (reference sequence). The CDR3 spans 13 residues. The sequenced part of the CDR3 DNA is TGTGCCAGCGGTGATGCTACAGGGGATTTC. This sequence encodes CASGDATGDF. The whole CDR3 sequence reads CASGDATGDFLYF.

About this clone: Gene names and germline refer to mouse. The same CDR3 also results from other DNA sequences found in this sample. The CDR3 loop is CASGDAGRPYEQYF. Incomplete CDR3 DNA: TGTGCCAGCGGTGATGCAGGCAGACCCTAT. The chain recombines TRBV13-2 with TRBJ2-7; no definite D call. The read falls 4 residues short of the CDR3 end, and the missing part is taken from the germline J gene. The CDR3 runs to 14 residues. The V end lost 0 bases, the J end lost 2 bases, and 9 bases lay between the germline ends. Germline CDR1 reads NNHNN; CDR2 reads SYGAGS (reference sequence).

In the case of this clone: These gene names are mouse names. CDR3 bases read: TGTGCCAGCAGTTCCCCCGGGACAGACTATGCT. Protein sequence: CASSSPGTDYA. The whole CDR3 protein is CASSSPGTDYAEQFF. The chain links TRBV19 to TRBJ2-1; the match to TRBD1 covers 7 bases. The CDR3 end is not reached by the read, which stops 4 residues before it; the germline J gene fills it in. The CDR3 spans 15 residues. Germline V gives CDR1 FNHDT, CDR2 SITEND (reference sequence). The trim removed 4 bases at V and 2 bases at J, leaving 6 bases unmatched.

The table lists this clone with a few counts. Here the gene names and germline are mouse. The DNA ends 4 residues before the CDR3 does, and the rest of the CDR3 is filled in from the germline J gene. V is TRBV13-1 and J is TRBJ2-7, with D unclear. From germline, CDR1 is NSHNY and CDR2 SYGAGN. This CDR3 has 11 residues. Partial CDR3 DNA: TGTGCCAGCAGACACAAGTAT. As protein: CASRHKY. The whole CDR3 protein reads CASRHKYEQYF.

Turning to this clone: The genes are named according to mouse. The sequence runs out 4 residues before the end of the CDR3; the remainder is reconstructed from the germline J gene. The V gene is TRBV31, the J gene TRBJ2-1; 7 nucleotides agree with TRBD1. The trim removed 0 bases at V and 6 bases at J, leaving 5 bases unmatched. Germline CDR1 reads GKSSPN; CDR2 reads SITVG. This CDR3 is 14 amino acids long. The DNA read from the CDR3 is TGTGCCTGGAGTCTAGCAGGGGGTGGTGCT. This gives the protein CAWSLAGGGA. The full CDR3 reads CAWSLAGGGAEQFF.

Remarks on this clone: Gene names and germline refer to mouse. The missing CDR3 end, 4 residues past where the read stops, is filled in from the germline J gene. J is TRBJ2-1 and V is TRBV29, with 7 bases fitting TRBD1. CDR1 MSHET and CDR2 SYDVDS come from the germline V gene. The CDR3 covers 16 residues. The trim removed 0 bases at V and 1 base at J, leaving 3 bases unmatched. The CDR3 region is CASSLSSRGNYAEQFF. The CDR3 bases that were read are TGTGCTAGCAGTTTATCGTCCAGGGGGAACTATGCT.

This clone was found a few times. The listed genes are named as in mouse. The read finishes 4 residues shy of the CDR3 end, and the germline J gene is used to complete it. Other DNA sequences from this sample encode an identical CDR3 as well. The genes are TRBV13-2 and TRBJ1-1; no firm D call. CDR3 size: 12 residues. Trimming shortened V by 5 bases and J by 0 bases, and 5 bases separated the two germline ends. Germline CDR1 reads NNHNN; CDR2 reads SYGAGS (reference sequence). The covered CDR3 bases are TGTGCCAGCGGGCTACAGAACACA. Its translation is CASGLQNT. The full CDR3 sequence reads CASGLQNTEVFF.

This clone was seen a handful of times. Genes and germline come from the mouse. Sequencing ends 4 residues short of the CDR3 end; the germline J gene provides the rest. The gene calls are TRBV13-3 and TRBJ2-3; 11 positions agree with TRBD2. The germline gives CDR1 NNHDY, CDR2 SYVADS. V shed 4 bases, J shed 3 bases, and the junction held 1 base outside the gene matches. This CDR3 has 14 amino acids. The CDR3 spells CASSWDWGAETLYF. The sequenced part of the CDR3 DNA is TGTGCCAGCAGTTGGGACTGGGGGGCAGAA.